This T cell receptor beta chain emerged from a study of a mutant IDH1 vaccine in newly diagnosed glioma. Germline V gene data show CDR1 as LGHNA and CDR2 as YNFKEQ. Trimming removed 0 bases from V and 4 bases from J, with 13 bases in between. The CDR3 totals 15 residues. About this clone: Its antigen is unknown.

The protocol was immunoSEQ multiplex PCR, while the TCRdb copy is restricted to in-frame clones and leaves out a portion. The data contain 35,000 to 50,000 clones, 92% of them seen just once; the ten biggest clones take up 2% to 2.5%. Described time point: week 35, safety follow-up. A single vaccine dose contained 300 ug of mutant IDH1 20-mer peptide, and topical imiquimod was used with it. This sequence was found in a man aged 45-65 years with glioma. The rearrangement uses TRBV4-2 and TRBJ2-7; D remains ambiguous. The input for sequencing was PBMCs, taken from a glioma patient whose treatment included an IDH1 peptide vaccine. The CDR3 here is CASSQDARPVYEQYF. Here the CDR3 DNA reads TGTGCCAGCAGCCAAGATGCCAGGCCGGTATACGAGCAGTACTTC.